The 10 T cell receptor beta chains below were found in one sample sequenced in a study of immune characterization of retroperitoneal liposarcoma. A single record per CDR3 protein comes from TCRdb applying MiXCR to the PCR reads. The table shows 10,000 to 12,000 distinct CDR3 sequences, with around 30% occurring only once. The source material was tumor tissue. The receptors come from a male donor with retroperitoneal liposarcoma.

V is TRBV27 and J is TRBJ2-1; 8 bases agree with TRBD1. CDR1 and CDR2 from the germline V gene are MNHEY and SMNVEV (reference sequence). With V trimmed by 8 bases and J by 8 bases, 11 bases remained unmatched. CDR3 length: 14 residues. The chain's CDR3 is CASFRNRGSYEQFF. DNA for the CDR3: TGTGCCAGCTTTAGGAACAGGGGGTCCTATGAGCAGTTCTTC.

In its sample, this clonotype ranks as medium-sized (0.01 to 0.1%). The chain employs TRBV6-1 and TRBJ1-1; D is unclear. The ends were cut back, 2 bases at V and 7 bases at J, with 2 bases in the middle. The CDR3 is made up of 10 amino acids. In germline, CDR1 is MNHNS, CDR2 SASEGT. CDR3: CASSENEAFF. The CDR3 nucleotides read TGTGCCAGCAGTGAAAATGAAGCTTTCTTT.

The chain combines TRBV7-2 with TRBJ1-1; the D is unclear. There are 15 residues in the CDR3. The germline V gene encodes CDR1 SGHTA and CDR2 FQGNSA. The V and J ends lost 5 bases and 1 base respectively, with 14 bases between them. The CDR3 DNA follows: TGTGCCAGCAGCCCCTTTAAGTCAGCGAACACTGAAGCTTTCTTT. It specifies CASSPFKSANTEAFF.

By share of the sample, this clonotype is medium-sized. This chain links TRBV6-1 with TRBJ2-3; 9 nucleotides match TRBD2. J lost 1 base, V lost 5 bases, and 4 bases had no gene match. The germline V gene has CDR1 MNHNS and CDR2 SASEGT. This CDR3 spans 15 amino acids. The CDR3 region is CASSLGLAGTDTQYF. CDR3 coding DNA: TGTGCCAGCAGTTTGGGACTAGCTGGCACAGATACGCAGTATTTT.

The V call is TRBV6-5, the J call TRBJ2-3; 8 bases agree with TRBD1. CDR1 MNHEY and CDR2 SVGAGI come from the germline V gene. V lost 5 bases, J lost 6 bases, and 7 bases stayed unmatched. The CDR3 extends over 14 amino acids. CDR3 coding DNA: TGTGCCAGCAGTACGGACAGGGTAGGGGATACGCAGTATTTT. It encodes CASSTDRVGDTQYF.

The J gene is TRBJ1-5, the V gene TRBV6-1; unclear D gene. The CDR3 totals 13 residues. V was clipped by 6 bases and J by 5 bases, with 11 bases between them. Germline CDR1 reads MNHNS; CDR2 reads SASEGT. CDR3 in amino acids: CASSRDFDQPQHF. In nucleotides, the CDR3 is TGTGCCAGCAGCCGAGACTTTGATCAGCCCCAGCATTTT.

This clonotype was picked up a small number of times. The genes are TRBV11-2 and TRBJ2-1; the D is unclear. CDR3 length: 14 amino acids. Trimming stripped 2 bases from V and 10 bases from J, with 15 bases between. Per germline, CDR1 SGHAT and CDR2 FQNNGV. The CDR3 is CASSLPRVTYEQFF. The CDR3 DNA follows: TGTGCCAGCAGCTTACCGCGCGTAACCTACGAGCAGTTCTTC.

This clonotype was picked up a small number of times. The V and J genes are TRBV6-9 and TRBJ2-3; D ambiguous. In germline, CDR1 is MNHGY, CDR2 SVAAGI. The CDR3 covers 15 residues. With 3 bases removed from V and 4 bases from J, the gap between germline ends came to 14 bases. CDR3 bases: TGTGCCAGCAGTTACTTCCCCCCGCCCGCAGATACGCAGTATTTT. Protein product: CASSYFPPPADTQYF.

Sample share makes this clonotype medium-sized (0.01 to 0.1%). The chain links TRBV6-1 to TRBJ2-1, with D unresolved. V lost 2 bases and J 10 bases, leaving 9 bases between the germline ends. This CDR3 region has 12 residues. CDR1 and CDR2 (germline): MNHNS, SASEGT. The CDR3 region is CASSELVSEQFF. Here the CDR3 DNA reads TGTGCCAGCAGTGAATTGGTGAGCGAGCAGTTCTTC.

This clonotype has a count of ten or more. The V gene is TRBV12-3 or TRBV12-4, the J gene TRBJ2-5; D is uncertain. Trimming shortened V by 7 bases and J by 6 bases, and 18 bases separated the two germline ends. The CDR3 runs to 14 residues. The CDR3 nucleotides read TGTGCCAGCACCACGGCGGACGGCGCACAGACCCAGTACTTC. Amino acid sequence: CASTTADGAQTQYF.